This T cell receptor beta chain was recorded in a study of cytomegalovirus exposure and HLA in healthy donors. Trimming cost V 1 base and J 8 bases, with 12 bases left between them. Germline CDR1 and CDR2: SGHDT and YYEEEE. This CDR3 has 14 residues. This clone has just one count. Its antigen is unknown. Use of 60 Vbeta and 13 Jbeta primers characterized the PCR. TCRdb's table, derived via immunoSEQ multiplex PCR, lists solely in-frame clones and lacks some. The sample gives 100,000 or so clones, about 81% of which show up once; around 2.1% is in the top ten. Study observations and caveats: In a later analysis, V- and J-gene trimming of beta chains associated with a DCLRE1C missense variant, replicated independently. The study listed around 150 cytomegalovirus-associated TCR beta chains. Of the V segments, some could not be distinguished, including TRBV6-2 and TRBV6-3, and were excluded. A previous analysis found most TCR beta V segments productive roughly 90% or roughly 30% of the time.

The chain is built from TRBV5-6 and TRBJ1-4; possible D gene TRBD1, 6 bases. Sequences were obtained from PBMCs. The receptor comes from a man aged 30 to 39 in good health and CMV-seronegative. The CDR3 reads CASSLRVRGEKLFF. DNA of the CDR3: TGTGCCAGCAGCTTGAGGGTCAGGGGCGAAAAACTGTTTTTT.